The clone carrying this TCR beta chain was counted many times. What it recognizes is unknown. Bulk libraries came from a prior protocol with listed TCR primers. TCRdb passed the PCR reads through MiXCR, listing each CDR3 protein once. In the table there are over 600,000 distinct CDR3 sequences, 20% of which are singletons. The germline V and J ends were trimmed by 0 bases and 6 bases, with 15 bases remaining between them. The CDR3 has 15 amino acids. Germline V gene data show CDR1 as MGHRA and CDR2 as YSYEKL. This entry is derived from a study of molecular identifiers for immune sequencing clone quantification. Study-wide results and caveats: One million naive cells reportedly did not prevent detection of spiked Jurkat TCR RNA from one cell.

The sequenced sample was naive CD8+ T cells from blood, with Jurkat cell RNA spiked in. Subset specified: FACS-sorted CD8+CD4-CCR7+CD45RA+ naive T cells. The source of this sequence is a human donor in good health. Some libraries in this study had Jurkat cell RNA spiked in. V gene TRBV4-1 combines with J gene TRBJ2-7; D call uncertain. The CDR3 coding sequence is TGCGCCAGCAGCCAAGATAAAAGGGCAAGGGTCGAGCAGTACTTC. Translated, it gives CASSQDKRARVEQYF.